This T cell receptor (beta chain) appears in the sequencing data of a study of cytomegalovirus exposure and HLA in healthy donors listed by TCRdb under 2017. At the level of the whole study: According to an earlier analysis of 587 of the donors, about 179 million T cells yielded over 90 million unique TCR beta sequences and 250 to 350 Gb of sequence data. About 280 gigabases of sequencing data and around 85 million unique TCR sequences made up an early release that covered under 750 HLA-typed donors. Of the roughly 400 genotyped donors, roughly 80% fell in the genetic ancestry cluster associated with self-reported Caucasian donors. The aim of the study was to test whether cataloging public T cell receptors could identify signatures of past pathogen exposure. The study profiled the T cell repertoires of hundreds of subjects by immunosequencing and related them to cytomegalovirus serostatus. Along with the roughly 670-subject first cohort, a separate validation cohort of 120 different subjects was used. The study combined high-throughput TCR immunosequencing, statistical association of individual TCRs with disease status, and machine learning to predict cytomegalovirus infection status. A later analysis re-examined previously published TCR beta repertoires from about 670 donors and added high-resolution HLA genotyping to investigate patterns of TCR occurrence. The later analysis used no new phenotypic data to find candidate immune exposures, relying instead on TCR beta sequences and their occurrence across donors. An earlier analysis of 587 of the donors applied high-throughput TCR beta sequencing to assess whether each TCR beta V gene segment acted as functional or pseudogenic. Donor age, sex, ethnicity and CMV serostatus were compiled together with the repertoire data. A later genetic analysis took genome-wide SNP genotypes for about 65% of the 666 donors and used that subset as a discovery cohort. All discovery cohort repertoires had been generated on a single sequencing platform. HLA typing covered class I and class II loci at four-digit resolution. The number of donors typed differed by locus, with 629-630 for A, B, C, DRB1 and DQB1, around 560 for DQA1, 600 to 610 for DPA1, and some 440 for DPB1. A handful of DR-DQ haplotypes were handled as single units for association and clustering because linkage in the cohort was strong. On average, 235,054 unique TCR beta nucleotide sequences were sequenced per donor among a few hundred genotyped donors of the cohort, with 15% to 20% of those sequences being non-productive. Study-wide conclusions, independent of this receptor: Broadly in line with IMGT annotations, most TCR beta V segments showed up in productive rearrangements about 87% or about 30% of the time in an earlier analysis of several hundred of the donors. In both the original and validation cohorts, the classifier was reported to diagnose cytomegalovirus status with high specificity and sensitivity. Linkage disequilibrium might explain the correlated functional status among segregating V segments, but an unknown experimental factor could not be excluded. Over 15 rarely observed V segments, including chromosome 9 orphons, were excluded from the earlier analysis of some 590 of the donors because counts were too low. According to a later analysis, most CMV-associated TCR beta chains appeared to be HLA-restricted, and the HLA associations seemed to be driven largely by CMV exposure. The cohort was sequenced for TCR beta chains only, and without alpha or paired-chain data the features that could be detected were limited. While some public TCRs were present in many individuals, most TCR sequences turned up only very rarely across donors. Three of the identified cytomegalovirus-associated TCR beta chains were confirmed in vitro to be specific for cytomegalovirus antigens. Immune exposure information for the cohort was limited to CMV serostatus. A later analysis found that TCR association rates varied across HLA loci, with DRB1 alleles showing the most associated TCRs and HLA-C alleles the fewest. The study listed 164 TCR beta chains as associated with cytomegalovirus. The authors suggested that the approach could potentially be extended to other disease states and immunological phenotypes. A later analysis associated around 16,000 TCR beta sequences with specific HLA alleles at a false discovery rate of 0.05. Compared with equally common non-associated chains, HLA-associated TCR beta chains in a later analysis were more clonally expanded and had lower generation probabilities. Strong co-occurrence of HLA alleles, especially DR and DQ, made assigning TCR associations to individual alleles difficult. Some IMGT-functional V segments, including TRBV6-2 and TRBV6-3, could not be distinguished by the 87-base-pair reads and were therefore excluded. Presence/absence analyses assumed roughly uniform sequencing depth across donors, an assumption that may not hold. Because some donors lacked HLA typing at each locus, the association tests relied only on the typed subset. According to a later genetic analysis, donors in an Asian-associated ancestry cluster had fewer N-insertions in productive TCRs than the roughly 670-donor mean. A cluster of highly shared sequence variants was judged likely to be a technical artifact of the sequencing pipeline. A further reported finding was that TCR beta sequences accurately predicted the HLA-A and HLA-B alleles for most subjects in the first cohort. In a later genetic analysis, a missense DCLRE1C variant was associated with V-gene and J-gene trimming of TCR beta chains, and the association was replicated in an independent cohort. Several of the top co-occurrence clusters appeared to be linked to parvovirus B19, influenza, CMV and Epstein-Barr virus, according to a later analysis.

The cohort comprised several hundred healthy bone marrow donors. At the time of sampling, all cohort members were nominally healthy, though unrecorded immune exposures were likely present. The donor was CMV seronegative and belonged to the group of over 300 seronegative cohort members. Each donor provided a peripheral blood sample, and peripheral blood mononuclear cells were used for TCR beta sequencing. Genomic DNA extraction from the blood cell samples was performed with the Qiagen DNeasy Blood Extraction Kit. The junction carries 14 bases between V and J, which are trimmed by 1 base and 3 bases respectively. CDR1 GTSNPN and CDR2 SVGIG were looked up in the germline V gene (reference sequence). Spanning cysteine to phenylalanine, the CDR3 consists of 15 amino acids. The CDR3 DNA has 45 bases and is translated from base 1. Preparation of the library involved the immunoSEQ multiplex PCR assay. For the multiplex PCR, a mixture combining 60 forward primers for TCR Vbeta segments and 13 reverse primers for TCR Jbeta segments was used. The CDR3 region of rearranged TCR beta genes was amplified from genomic DNA with a multiplex PCR assay. On the Illumina HiSeq System, the amplified TCR beta libraries were sequenced as 87-base-pair reads. Regarding the original processing steps: A later analysis counted some 80 million unique TCR beta chains across the 600 to 850 repertoires, and some 11 million of these chains were shared by at least two donors. Raw reads were error-corrected and collapsed into unique sequences with a nearest-neighbor algorithm that merged closely related sequences to remove PCR and sequencing errors. Alignment of CDR3 sequences to IMGT reference sequences was used to assign V, D and J gene segments. For a sequence to be retained, a match of at least six nucleotides to both a V gene segment and a J gene segment was required. Rearrangements were classified as productive when the CDR3 lacked stop codons and remained in frame with V and J, and all other rearrangements were classified as non-productive. Following IMGT convention, CDR3 was defined as the stretch from the second conserved V-encoded cysteine up to the conserved J-encoded phenylalanine. In an earlier analysis of more than 550 of the donors, sequences lacking an unambiguous match to a single V gene segment were excluded. An earlier analysis of several hundred of the donors called V segments functional above 56.7% productive rearrangements and segregating when the between-donor standard deviation exceeded 5%. A statistical classification framework was built to diagnose cytomegalovirus status from the catalog of TCR beta chain sequences. A later analysis assigned V and J genes by comparing TCR nucleotide sequences with IMGT/GENE-DB human TR gene sequences. In a later analysis, CDR3 sequences and most-parsimonious VDJ recombination scenarios were assigned using the TCRdist pipeline. In a later analysis, every TCR beta chain was defined by the combination of its CDR3 amino acid sequence and its V-gene family, and reads without a unique V-gene family were dropped. As a way to deal with suspected cross-contamination and a sequencing artifact, a later analysis dropped roughly 600 nucleotide sequences that were highly shared and had low generation probability. A later analysis calculated a clonal expansion index for each public chain from normalized within-repertoire ranks of inferred template counts. In a later analysis, generation probabilities were computed using a VDJ recombination model fitted to out-of-frame rearrangements, and the results were checked against IGoR. In a later analysis, TCR-TCR, TCR-HLA and TCR-CMV co-occurrence was scored with hypergeometric tests, and a repertoire-size bias correction was applied to TCR pairs. False discovery rates were estimated in a later analysis by permuting HLA or CMV assignments 20 times. In a later analysis, co-occurring TCRs were grouped with DBSCAN, and TCRdist sequence similarity was added when clustering was performed within HLA-allele-positive subsets. For co-occurrence clustering, repertoires with fewer than 30,000 or more than 120,000 public chains were excluded, along with roughly 5 repertoires with anomalous nucleotide sharing. As stored in TCRdb, this immuneACCESS dataset retains in-frame rearrangements with V and J assigned. A fraction of the clones does not appear; measured against another copy, unresolved V genes explain less than half of the discrepancy, and the remainder lacks a known reason. For V, J and clone size, that table is used; D and trimming come from the DNA. The sample table includes around 60,000 clones. 3.6% of the sample rests with the top ten.

Comment on this clone: The antigen this receptor binds is unknown.

Rearrangement joined TRBV30 to TRBJ2-3; there is no confident call for the D gene. This clonotype originated in a woman between 18 and 29 years old in good health and CMV-seronegative. What was sequenced was PBMCs. The CDR3 protein sequence reads: CAWSALLGKTDTQYF. In nucleotides, the sequence is TGTGCCTGGAGTGCCCTCCTAGGTAAAACAGATACGCAGTATTTT. With the portions outside the CDR3 filled from the reference TRBV30 and TRBJ2-3 genes, the complete variable region becomes SQTIHQWPATLVQPVGSPLSLECTVEGTSNPNLYWYRQAAGRGLQLLFYSVGIGQISSEVPQNLSASRPQDRQFILSSKKLLLSDSGFYLCAWSALLGKTDTQYFGPGTRLTVL.